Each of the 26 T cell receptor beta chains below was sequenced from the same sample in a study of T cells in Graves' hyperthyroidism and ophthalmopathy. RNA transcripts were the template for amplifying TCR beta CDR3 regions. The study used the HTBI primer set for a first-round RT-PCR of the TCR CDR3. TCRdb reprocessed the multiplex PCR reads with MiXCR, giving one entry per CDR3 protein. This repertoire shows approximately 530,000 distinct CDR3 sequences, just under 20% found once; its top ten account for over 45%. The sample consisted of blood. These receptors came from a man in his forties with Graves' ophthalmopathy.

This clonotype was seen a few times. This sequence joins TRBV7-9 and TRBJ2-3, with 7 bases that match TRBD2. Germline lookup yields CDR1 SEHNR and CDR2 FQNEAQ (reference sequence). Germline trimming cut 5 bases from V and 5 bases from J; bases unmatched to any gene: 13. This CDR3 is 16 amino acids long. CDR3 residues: CASSPPGLRGVDTQYF. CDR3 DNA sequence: TGTGCCAGCAGCCCCCCGGGCCTTCGGGGGGTAGATACGCAGTATTTT.

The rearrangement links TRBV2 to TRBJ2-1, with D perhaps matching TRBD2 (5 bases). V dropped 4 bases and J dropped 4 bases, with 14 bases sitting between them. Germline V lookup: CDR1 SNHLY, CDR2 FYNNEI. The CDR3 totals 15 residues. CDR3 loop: CASSGVPRGYNEQFF. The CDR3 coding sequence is TGTGCCAGCAGTGGCGTCCCCCGGGGATACAATGAGCAGTTCTTC.

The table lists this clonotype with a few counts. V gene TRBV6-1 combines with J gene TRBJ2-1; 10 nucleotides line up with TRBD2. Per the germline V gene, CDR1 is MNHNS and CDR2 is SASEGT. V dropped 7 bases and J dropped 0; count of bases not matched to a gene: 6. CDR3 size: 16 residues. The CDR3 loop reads CASKGLAGVSYNEQFF. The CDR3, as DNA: TGTGCCAGCAAGGGGCTAGCGGGGGTCTCCTACAATGAGCAGTTCTTC.

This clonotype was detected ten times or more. This chain's CDR3 is CAISESGTGEQYF. The CDR3 DNA is TGTGCCATCAGTGAGTCGGGGACAGGCGAGCAGTACTTC. The chain combines TRBV10-3 with TRBJ2-7, with 8 bases lining up with TRBD1. The CDR3 has 13 amino acids. Germline CDR1 ENHRY, CDR2 SYGVKD. V gave up 0 bases and J gave up 6 bases; unmatched junction bases: 1.

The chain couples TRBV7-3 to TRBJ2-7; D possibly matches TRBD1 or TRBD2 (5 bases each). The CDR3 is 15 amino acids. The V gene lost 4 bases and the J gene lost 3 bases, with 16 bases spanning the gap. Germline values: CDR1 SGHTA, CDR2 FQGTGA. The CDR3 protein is CASSSARGDHYEQYF. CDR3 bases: TGTGCCAGCAGCTCCGCGAGAGGGGACCACTACGAGCAGTACTTC.

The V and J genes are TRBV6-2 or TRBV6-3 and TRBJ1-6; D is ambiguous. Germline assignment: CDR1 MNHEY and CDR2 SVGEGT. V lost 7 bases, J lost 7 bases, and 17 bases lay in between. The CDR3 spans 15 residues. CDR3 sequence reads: CASIPEQLSNSPLHF. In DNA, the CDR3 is TGTGCCAGCATCCCGGAGCAGTTATCAAATTCACCCCTCCACTTT.

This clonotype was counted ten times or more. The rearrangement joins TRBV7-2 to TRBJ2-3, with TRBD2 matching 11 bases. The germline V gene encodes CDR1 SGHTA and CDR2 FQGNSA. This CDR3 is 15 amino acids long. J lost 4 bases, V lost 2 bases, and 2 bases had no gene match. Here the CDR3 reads CASSLSSGRADTQYF. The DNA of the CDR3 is TGTGCCAGCAGCTTAAGTAGCGGGAGGGCAGATACGCAGTATTTT.

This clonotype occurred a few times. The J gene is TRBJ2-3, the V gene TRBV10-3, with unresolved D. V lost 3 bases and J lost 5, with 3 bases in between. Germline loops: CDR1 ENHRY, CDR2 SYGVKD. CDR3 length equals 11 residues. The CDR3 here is CAISEIDTQYF. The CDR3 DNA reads TGTGCCATCAGTGAAATAGATACGCAGTATTTT.

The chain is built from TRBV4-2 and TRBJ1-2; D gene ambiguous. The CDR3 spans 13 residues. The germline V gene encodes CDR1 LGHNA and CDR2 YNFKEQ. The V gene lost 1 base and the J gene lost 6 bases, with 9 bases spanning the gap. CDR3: CASSQAYDDGYTF. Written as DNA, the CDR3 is TGTGCCAGCAGCCAAGCATACGACGATGGCTACACCTTC.

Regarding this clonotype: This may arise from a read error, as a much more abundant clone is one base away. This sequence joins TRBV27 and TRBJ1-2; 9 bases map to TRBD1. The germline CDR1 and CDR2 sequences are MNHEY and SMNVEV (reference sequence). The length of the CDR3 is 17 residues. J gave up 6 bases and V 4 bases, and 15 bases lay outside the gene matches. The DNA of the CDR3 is TGTGCCAGCAGTTATGGGACAGGGAGGAGCGAAGCGAATGGCTACACCTTC. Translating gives CASSYGTGRSEANGYTF.

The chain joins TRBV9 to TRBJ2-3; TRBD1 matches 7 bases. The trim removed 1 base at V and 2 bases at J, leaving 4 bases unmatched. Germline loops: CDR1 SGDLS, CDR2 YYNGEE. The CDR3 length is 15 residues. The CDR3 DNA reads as TGTGCCAGCAGCGTAACAGGGGCCCCCACAGATACGCAGTATTTT. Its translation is CASSVTGAPTDTQYF.

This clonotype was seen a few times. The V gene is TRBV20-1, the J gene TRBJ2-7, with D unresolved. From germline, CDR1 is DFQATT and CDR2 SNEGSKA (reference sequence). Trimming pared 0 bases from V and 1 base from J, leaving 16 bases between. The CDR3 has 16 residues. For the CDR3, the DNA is TGCAGTGCTAGAGATCAGAATGGGGTATTATCCTACGAGCAGTACTTC. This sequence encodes CSARDQNGVLSYEQYF.

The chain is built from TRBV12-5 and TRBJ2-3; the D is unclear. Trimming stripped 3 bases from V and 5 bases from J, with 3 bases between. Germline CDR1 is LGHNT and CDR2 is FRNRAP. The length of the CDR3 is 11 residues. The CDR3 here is CASGLRDTQYF. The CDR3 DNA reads TGTGCTAGTGGTTTAAGAGATACGCAGTATTTT.

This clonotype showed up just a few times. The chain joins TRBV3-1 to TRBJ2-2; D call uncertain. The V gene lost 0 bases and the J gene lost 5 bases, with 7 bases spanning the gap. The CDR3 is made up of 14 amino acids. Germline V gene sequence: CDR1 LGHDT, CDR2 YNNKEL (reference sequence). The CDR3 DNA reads TGTGCCAGCAGCCAAGACTCCCGGACCGGGGAGCTGTTTTTT. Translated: CASSQDSRTGELFF.

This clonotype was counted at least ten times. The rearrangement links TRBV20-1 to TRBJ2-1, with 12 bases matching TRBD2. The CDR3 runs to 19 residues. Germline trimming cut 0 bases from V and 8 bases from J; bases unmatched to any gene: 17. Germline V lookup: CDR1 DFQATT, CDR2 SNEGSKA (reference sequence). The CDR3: CSARDRSGLAGGPRDEQFF. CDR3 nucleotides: TGCAGTGCTAGAGATCGATCGGGGCTAGCGGGAGGGCCTAGGGATGAGCAGTTCTTC.

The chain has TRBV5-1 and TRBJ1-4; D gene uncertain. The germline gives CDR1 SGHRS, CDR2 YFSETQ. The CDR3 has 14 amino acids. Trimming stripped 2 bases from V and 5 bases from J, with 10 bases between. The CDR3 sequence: CASSFSGENEKLFF. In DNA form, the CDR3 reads TGCGCCAGCAGCTTCTCTGGAGAGAATGAAAAACTGTTTTTT.

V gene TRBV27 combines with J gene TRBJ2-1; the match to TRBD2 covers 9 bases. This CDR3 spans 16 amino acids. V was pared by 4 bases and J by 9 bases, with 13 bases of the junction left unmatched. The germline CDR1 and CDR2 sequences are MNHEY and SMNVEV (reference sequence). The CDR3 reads CASSSIAGEGEGEQFF. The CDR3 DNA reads TGTGCCAGCAGTTCCATAGCGGGAGAGGGAGAAGGTGAGCAGTTCTTC.

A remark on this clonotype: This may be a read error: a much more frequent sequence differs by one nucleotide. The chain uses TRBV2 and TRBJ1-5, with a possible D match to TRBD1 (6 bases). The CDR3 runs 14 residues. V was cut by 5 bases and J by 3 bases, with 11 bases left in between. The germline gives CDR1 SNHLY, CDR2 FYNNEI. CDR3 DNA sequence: TGTGCCAGCAGTTCAGGGGTTAACAATCAGCCCCAGCATTTT. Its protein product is CASSSGVNNQPQHF.

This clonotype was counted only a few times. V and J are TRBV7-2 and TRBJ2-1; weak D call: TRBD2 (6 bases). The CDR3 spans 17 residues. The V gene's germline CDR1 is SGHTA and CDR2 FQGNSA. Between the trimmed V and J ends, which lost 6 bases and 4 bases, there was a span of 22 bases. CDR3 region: CASSIGVGLALYNEQFF. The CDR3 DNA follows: TGTGCCAGCAGTATAGGGGTGGGGCTAGCGTTATACAATGAGCAGTTCTTC.

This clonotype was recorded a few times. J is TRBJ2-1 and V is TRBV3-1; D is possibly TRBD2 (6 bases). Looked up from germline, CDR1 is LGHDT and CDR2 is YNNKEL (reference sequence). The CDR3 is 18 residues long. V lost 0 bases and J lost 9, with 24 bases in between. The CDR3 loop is CASSQEVLARDHSGEQFF. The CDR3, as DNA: TGTGCCAGCAGCCAAGAGGTCCTAGCGAGGGATCATAGTGGTGAGCAGTTCTTC.

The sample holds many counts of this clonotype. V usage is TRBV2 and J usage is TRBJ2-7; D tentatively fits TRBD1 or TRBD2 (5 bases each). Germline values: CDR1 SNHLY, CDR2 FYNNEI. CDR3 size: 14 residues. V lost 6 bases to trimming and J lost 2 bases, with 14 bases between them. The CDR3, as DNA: TGTGCCAGCAGCACGGGACCGGGACCCTACGAGCAGTACTTC. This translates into CASSTGPGPYEQYF.

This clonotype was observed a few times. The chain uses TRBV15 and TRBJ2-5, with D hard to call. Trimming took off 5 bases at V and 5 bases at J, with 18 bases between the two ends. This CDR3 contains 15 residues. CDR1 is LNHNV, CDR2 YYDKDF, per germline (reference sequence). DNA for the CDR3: TGTGCCACCAGCTCTTCTACCAGGAACGGGGAGACCCAGTACTTC. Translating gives CATSSSTRNGETQYF.

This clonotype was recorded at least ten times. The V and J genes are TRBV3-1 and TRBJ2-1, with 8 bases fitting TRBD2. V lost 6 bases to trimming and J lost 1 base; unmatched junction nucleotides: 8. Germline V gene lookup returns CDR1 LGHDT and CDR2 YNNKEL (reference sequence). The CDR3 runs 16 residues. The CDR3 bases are TGTGCCAGCAGTCAACCAGCGGGAGTATCCTACAATGAGCAGTTCTTC. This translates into CASSQPAGVSYNEQFF.

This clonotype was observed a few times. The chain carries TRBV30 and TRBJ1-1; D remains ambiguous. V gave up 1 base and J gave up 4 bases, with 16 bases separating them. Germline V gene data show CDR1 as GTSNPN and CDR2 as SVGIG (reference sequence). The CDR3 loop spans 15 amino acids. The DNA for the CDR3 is TGTGCCTGGAGTGGGGGTTTATCGGGGAGCACTGAAGCTTTCTTT. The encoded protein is CAWSGGLSGSTEAFF. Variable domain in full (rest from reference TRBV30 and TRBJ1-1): SQTIHQWPATLVQPVGSPLSLECTVEGTSNPNLYWYRQAAGRGLQLLFYSVGIGQISSEVPQNLSASRPQDRQFILSSKKLLLSDSGFYLCAWSGGLSGSTEAFFGQGTRLTVV.

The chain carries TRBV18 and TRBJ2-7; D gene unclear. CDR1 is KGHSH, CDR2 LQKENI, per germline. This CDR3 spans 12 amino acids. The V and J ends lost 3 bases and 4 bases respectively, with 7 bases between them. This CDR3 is CASSPEAYEQYF. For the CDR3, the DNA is TGTGCCAGCTCACCTGAAGCGTACGAGCAGTACTTC.

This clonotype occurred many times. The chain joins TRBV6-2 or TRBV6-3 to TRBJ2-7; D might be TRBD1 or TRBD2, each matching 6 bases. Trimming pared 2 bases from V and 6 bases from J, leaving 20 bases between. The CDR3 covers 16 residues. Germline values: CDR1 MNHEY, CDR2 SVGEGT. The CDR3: CASSYRAQGGPSEQYF. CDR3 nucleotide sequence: TGTGCCAGCAGTTACAGGGCACAGGGAGGCCCTTCCGAGCAGTACTTC.